A selection of T cell receptor beta chains follows, all from one sample in a study of CD8 T cells in Susac syndrome. TCRdb re-analysed the immunoSEQ multiplex PCR reads in MiXCR, keeping a single row per CDR3 protein. The sample has roughly 100,000 distinct CDR3 sequences, 94% seen once. Sequenced material: CD8+ T cells from PBMCs. The receptors stem from a human donor with Susac syndrome. The CDR3 runs from the conserved cysteine through the conserved F or W. The D gene is left open where the match is weak.

V	J	D	CDR3	DNA
TRBV27	TRBJ2-1	.	CASSLLVGGRAYNEQFF	TGTGCCAGCAGTTTATTGGTGGGGGGCCGCGCCTACAATGAGCAGTTCTTC
TRBV7-9	TRBJ1-4	.	CASSPDRSNEKLFF	TGTGCCAGCAGCCCCGACAGGTCCAATGAAAAACTGTTTTTT
TRBV20-1	TRBJ1-2	.	CSAQTQGVDGYTF	TGCAGTGCTCAGACGCAGGGCGTAGATGGCTACACCTTC
TRBV10-3	TRBJ2-3	TRBD2	CAISEPGTSGGAGSPDTQYF	TGTGCCATCAGTGAGCCTGGGACTAGCGGGGGGGCCGGTTCCCCAGATACGCAGTATTTT
TRBV5-4	TRBJ2-7	TRBD1	CASSVRRQGDEQYF	TGTGCCAGCAGCGTACGAAGACAGGGTGACGAGCAGTACTTC
TRBV7-2	TRBJ2-7	TRBD2	CASSLEVLAEPAYEQYF	TGTGCCAGCAGCTTAGAAGTGCTAGCGGAGCCAGCCTACGAGCAGTACTTC
TRBV7-9	TRBJ1-5	.	CASSLGLGNQPQHF	TGTGCCAGCAGCTTGGGGCTGGGAAATCAGCCCCAGCATTTT
TRBV6-6	TRBJ2-1	TRBD2	CASSWGELAGGNEQFF	TGTGCCAGCAGTTGGGGGGAACTAGCGGGGGGTAATGAGCAGTTCTTC
TRBV6-4	TRBJ2-7	.	CASSDSSGDEQYF	TGTGCCAGCAGTGACTCTTCCGGGGACGAGCAGTACTTC
TRBV7-9	TRBJ2-3	.	CASSFRGETDTQYF	TGTGCCAGCAGCTTCAGAGGGGAAACAGATACGCAGTATTTT
TRBV14	TRBJ2-1	TRBD1	CASSRRDRDSYNEQFF	TGTGCCAGCAGCCGCCGGGACAGGGACTCCTACAATGAGCAGTTCTTC